Presented here are 20 T cell receptor beta chains from one specimen sequenced in a study of molecular identifiers for immune sequencing clone quantification. A single record per CDR3 protein comes from TCRdb applying MiXCR to the PCR reads. The table lists around 480,000 distinct CDR3 sequences, around 25% of them singletons, with around 0.78% in the top ten. Sequenced material: naive CD8+ T cells from blood, with Jurkat cell RNA spiked in. The subset: FACS-sorted CD8+CD4-CCR7+CD45RA+ naive T cells. The receptor set was obtained from a human donor in good health. Some libraries in this study had Jurkat cell RNA spiked in.

The chain couples TRBV19 to TRBJ1-5; D gene ambiguous. V was clipped by 3 bases and J by 4 bases, with 13 bases between them. This CDR3 has 15 amino acids. Germline V gene data show CDR1 as LNHDA and CDR2 as SQIVND (reference sequence). This chain's CDR3 is CASSIGVLLNQPQHF. CDR3 nucleotides: TGTGCCAGTAGTATTGGGGTACTATTGAATCAGCCCCAGCATTTT.

This clonotype occurred many times. The chain is built from TRBV5-4 and TRBJ2-5; 8 bases fit TRBD2. The CDR3 extends over 13 amino acids. V shed 9 bases, J shed 0 bases, and the junction held 4 bases outside the gene matches. Germline-derived CDR1 and CDR2 are SGHNT and YYREEE (reference sequence). CDR3 coding DNA: TGTGCCACCACTAGCGGAAACCAAGAGACCCAGTACTTC. Amino acids: CATTSGNQETQYF.

The J gene is TRBJ2-7, the V gene TRBV10-3, with TRBD2 as a possible D gene (5 bases). The CDR3 extends over 13 amino acids. V was cut by 6 bases and J by 3 bases, with 12 bases left in between. CDR1 and CDR2 (germline): ENHRY, SYGVKD. The CDR3 DNA is TGTGCCATCAGGCGGCCGGAGGACTACGAGCAGTACTTC. This encodes CAIRRPEDYEQYF.

This clonotype was seen only a few times. V is TRBV11-2 and J is TRBJ2-5; D might be TRBD2 (5 bases). This CDR3 spans 14 amino acids. V shed 2 bases and J shed 5 bases, with 12 bases lying between them. From germline, CDR1 is SGHAT and CDR2 FQNNGV. The CDR3 DNA reads as TGTGCCAGCAGCTTAACTCGAGGGTATGAGACCCAGTACTTC. Its protein product is CASSLTRGYETQYF.

This clonotype showed up just a few times. The chain joins TRBV14 to TRBJ1-1; 7 bases map to TRBD1. The V gene's germline CDR1 is SGHDN and CDR2 FVKESK. The length of the CDR3 is 13 residues. Trimming removed 0 bases from V and 11 bases from J; junction bases left unmatched: 6. CDR3 sequence reads: CASSQDVQGEAFF. The CDR3 coding sequence is TGTGCCAGCAGCCAAGACGTCCAGGGGGAGGCTTTCTTT.

The CDR3 bases are TGCGCCAGCAGTAACAGGGGGAGCTCCGTTAATTCACCCCTCCACTTT. Residues: CASSNRGSSVNSPLHF. J is TRBJ1-6 and V is TRBV5-1, with TRBD1 matching 8 bases. The trim removed 5 bases at V and 6 bases at J, leaving 10 bases unmatched. Germline V gene lookup returns CDR1 SGHRS and CDR2 YFSETQ. This CDR3 contains 16 residues.

The sample holds many counts of this clonotype. For the CDR3, the DNA is TGCGCCAGCAGCCAAGGGGCAGGGCCGTACGAGCAGTACTTC. This gives the protein CASSQGAGPYEQYF. This chain connects TRBV4-3 to TRBJ2-7; D is perhaps TRBD1 (5 bases). Trimming stripped 1 base from V and 4 bases from J, with 11 bases between. Germline loops: CDR1 LGHNA, CDR2 YSLEER. This CDR3 comprises 14 residues.

The CDR3 bases are TGCGCCAGCAGCCCTCAACCGACGGATACCTATGGCTACACCTTC. It translates to CASSPQPTDTYGYTF. V and J are TRBV5-1 and TRBJ1-2; D is unresolved. Deletions cut 4 bases from V and 4 bases from J, with 17 bases between. This CDR3 is built from 15 residues. Germline loops: CDR1 SGHRS, CDR2 YFSETQ.

This sequence joins TRBV10-3 and TRBJ2-7; D is unclear. V was shortened by 3 bases and J by 2 bases, with 11 bases between the two germline ends. Germline assignment: CDR1 ENHRY and CDR2 SYGVKD. CDR3 size: 14 residues. CDR3 in amino acids: CAISDLASTYEQYF. The CDR3 DNA follows: TGTGCCATCAGTGACCTGGCCAGCACCTACGAGCAGTACTTC.

The chain couples TRBV30 to TRBJ2-3, with D unresolved. The CDR3 covers 15 residues. V lost 0 bases and J 1 base, leaving 11 bases between the germline ends. Germline V gives CDR1 GTSNPN, CDR2 SVGIG (reference sequence). CDR3 coding DNA: TGTGCCTGGAGTGTATGCGTATATCGCACAGATACGCAGTATTTT. As protein: CAWSVCVYRTDTQYF.

This clonotype was seen ten or more times. This rearrangement joins TRBV4-1 to TRBJ2-7; 10 positions agree with TRBD1. Germline CDR1 reads MGHRA; CDR2 reads YSYEKL. J was trimmed by 4 bases and V by 1 base; bases with no gene match: 7. The CDR3 runs to 16 residues. This CDR3 is CASSQGAGTGEYEQYF. Written as DNA, the CDR3 is TGCGCCAGCAGCCAAGGTGCCGGGACAGGGGAGTACGAGCAGTACTTC.

This chain uses TRBV28 with TRBJ1-1; unclear D gene. Germline assignment: CDR1 MDHEN and CDR2 SYDVKM. The CDR3 loop spans 14 amino acids. V was clipped by 1 base and J by 1 base, with 7 bases between them. The CDR3 is CASSLLAKNTEAFF. The CDR3 DNA reads TGTGCCAGCAGTTTATTGGCCAAGAACACTGAAGCTTTCTTT.

This clonotype was detected a few times. The V gene is TRBV7-8, the J gene TRBJ2-5; TRBD2 aligns across 7 bases. Germline V gives CDR1 SGHVS, CDR2 FQNEAQ. The CDR3 is made up of 15 amino acids. The J segment lost 4 bases and the V segment lost 5 bases, leaving 10 bases of the junction unmatched. DNA of the CDR3: TGTGCCAGCAGCCACCGGGCCTTAGCGGGAGAGACCCAGTACTTC. Its translation: CASSHRALAGETQYF.

For this clonotype: A much larger clone is a single base away; this may be a read error. J is TRBJ2-7 and V is TRBV7-9; 7 bases line up with TRBD1. The CDR3 loop spans 13 amino acids. The germline CDR1 and CDR2 sequences are SEHNR and FQNEAQ (reference sequence). CDR3 amino acids: CAGSGGRGYEQYF. As DNA, the CDR3 is TGTGCCGGCAGCGGCGGCAGGGGGTACGAGCAGTACTTC.

This clonotype was seen a few times. This chain links TRBV27 with TRBJ2-3, with TRBD1 as a possible D gene (6 bases). The germline CDR1 and CDR2 sequences are MNHEY and SMNVEV (reference sequence). Trimming took 4 bases from V and 6 from J, leaving 14 bases between them. The CDR3 runs to 14 residues. The CDR3 region has the DNA TGTGCCAGCAGTTACTGGACAGCGATGGATACGCAGTATTTT. Translation gives CASSYWTAMDTQYF.

This clonotype has a handful of counts. The chain uses TRBV5-6 and TRBJ1-2; D is perhaps TRBD1 (5 bases). From germline, CDR1 is SGHDT and CDR2 YYEEEE. The length of the CDR3 is 15 residues. The germline V and J ends were trimmed by 2 bases and 3 bases, with 14 bases remaining between them. CDR3 DNA sequence: TGTGCCAGCAGCTTTGACCCCGGGGCTTACTATGGCTACACCTTC. Amino acids: CASSFDPGAYYGYTF.

This chain connects TRBV5-4 to TRBJ2-5; D may be TRBD2 (6 bases). V was pared by 0 bases and J by 4 bases, with 13 bases between. The CDR3 is 15 amino acids. Germline CDR1 reads SGHNT; CDR2 reads YYREEE (reference sequence). CDR3 in amino acids: CASSLEEGRGETQYF. DNA of the CDR3: TGTGCCAGCAGCTTGGAGGAGGGAAGGGGAGAGACCCAGTACTTC. The full variable domain, in which reference TRBV5-4 and TRBJ2-5 provide the parts outside the CDR3, is ETGVTQSPTHLIKTRGQQVTLRCSSQSGHNTVSWYQQALGQGPQFIFQYYREEENGRGNFPPRFSGLQFPNYSSELNVNALELDDSALYLCASSLEEGRGETQYFGPGTRLLVL.

Points on this clonotype: This may stem from a read error, because a much larger clone lies one nucleotide away. As the CDR3 is not closed by the conserved phenylalanine or tryptophan, this likely results from a read error. The genes are TRBV29-1 and TRBJ1-2; D unclear. Germline loops: CDR1 SQVTM, CDR2 ANQGSEA. This CDR3 spans 11 amino acids. Trimming removed 2 bases at V and 10 bases at J, with 11 bases between. CDR3 DNA: TGCAGCGTTGAAACCTACCCCCACTACACCATC. It encodes CSVETYPHYTI.

V is TRBV20-1 and J is TRBJ2-5, with D possibly called TRBD1 or TRBD2 (5 bases each). The CDR3 has 15 residues. V lost 5 bases and J 0 bases, leaving 16 bases between the germline ends. Germline-derived CDR1 and CDR2 are DFQATT and SNEGSKA (reference sequence). The CDR3 spells CSASRDRDHQETQYF. DNA for the CDR3: TGCAGTGCTTCAAGGGACCGGGATCACCAAGAGACCCAGTACTTC.

This clonotype was counted many times. The chain carries TRBV5-1 and TRBJ2-5; D possibly matches TRBD1 or TRBD2 (5 bases each). Germline loops: CDR1 SGHRS, CDR2 YFSETQ. V was pared by 0 bases and J by 4 bases, with 10 bases between. The CDR3 is made up of 14 amino acids. DNA for the CDR3: TGCGCCAGCAGCTTGGGCGAGGGGCTAGAGACCCAGTACTTC. It codes for CASSLGEGLETQYF.